The 24 T cell receptor beta chains given below trace back to one sample, sequenced in a study of blood T cell repertoires in COVID-19. Repertoires were generated with immunoSEQ multiplex PCR, while TCRdb's copy carries only in-frame clones and drops some. The data hold around 100,000 clones, with about 85% observed a single time. The source material was peripheral blood. The receptors stem from a human donor in a cohort sampled during active COVID-19.

The V call is TRBV4-1, the J call TRBJ2-3; D is perhaps TRBD2 (6 bases). Trimming removed 0 bases from V and 6 bases from J, with 16 bases in between. Germline lookup yields CDR1 MGHRA and CDR2 YSYEKL. The CDR3 covers 16 residues. CDR3 nucleotides: TGCGCCAGCAGCCAAGAGGGACTCGCCTACGGGGATACGCAGTATTTT. Its translation is CASSQEGLAYGDTQYF.

With respect to this clone: A much larger clone sits a single nucleotide away, making a read error possible. The gene calls are TRBV14 and TRBJ1-2; TRBD1 matches at 9 bases. Germline V gene data show CDR1 as SGHDN and CDR2 as FVKESK. Trimming cost V 3 bases and J 4 bases; bases outside gene matches: 0. CDR3 length: 13 amino acids. The CDR3 reads CASSQGQGYGYTF. In DNA, the CDR3 is TGTGCCAGCAGCCAGGGACAGGGCTATGGCTACACCTTC.

The chain is built from TRBV7-9 and TRBJ1-1; 7 positions agree with TRBD1. The germline V gene encodes CDR1 SEHNR and CDR2 FQNEAQ (reference sequence). Losses at the gene ends were 5 bases for V and 8 bases for J; bases not matched to a gene: 5. This CDR3 comprises 12 residues. The CDR3: CASSLADREAFF. The CDR3 region has the DNA TGTGCCAGCAGCCTCGCGGACAGGGAAGCTTTCTTT.

The count of this clone is one. This chain's CDR3 is CASSHTAGETQYF. CDR3 DNA sequence: TGCGCCAGCAGCCATACTGCGGGAGAGACCCAGTACTTC. The chain links TRBV4-1 to TRBJ2-5, with D possibly being TRBD2 (5 bases). Trimming shortened V by 3 bases and J by 4 bases, and 9 bases separated the two germline ends. Germline loops: CDR1 MGHRA, CDR2 YSYEKL. The CDR3 is 13 residues long.

The chain uses TRBV24-1 and TRBJ1-2; 9 nucleotides agree with TRBD1. Trimming cost V 3 bases and J 8 bases; bases outside gene matches: 6. The CDR3 has 14 residues. Germline V gene lookup returns CDR1 KGHDR and CDR2 SFDVKD. The CDR3 coding sequence is TGTGCCACCAGTGATCGCGGGACAGGGAAAGGCTACACCTTC. Protein: CATSDRGTGKGYTF.

V and J are TRBV25-1 and TRBJ1-2; the D is unclear. The CDR3 has 15 residues. The V end was cut by 1 base, the J end by 5 bases, with 14 bases between. CDR1 MGHDK and CDR2 SYGVNS come from the germline V gene. CDR3 sequence reads: CASSEFEGGEYGYTF. CDR3 nucleotide sequence: TGTGCCAGCAGTGAATTTGAGGGTGGGGAGTATGGCTACACCTTC.

The chain uses TRBV7-7 and TRBJ2-5, with TRBD1 matching over 7 bases. Trimming took 4 bases from V and 5 from J; bases not matched to a gene: 7. The CDR3 consists of 14 residues. Germline V lookup: CDR1 SSHAT, CDR2 FNYEAQ (reference sequence). Here the CDR3 DNA reads TGTGCCAGCAGCTCGAGACAGGGCAAGGAGACCCAGTACTTC. Translated: CASSSRQGKETQYF.

CDR3 sequence: CASSPRSLTEAFF. The CDR3 DNA sequence: TGTGCCAGCAGCCCCCGTTCACTAACTGAAGCTTTCTTT. This sequence joins TRBV3-1 (or the pseudogene TRBV3-2) and TRBJ1-1; D is uncertain. Germline lookup yields CDR1 LGHDT and CDR2 YNNKEL (reference sequence). CDR3 length: 13 amino acids. The V end was cut by 4 bases, the J end by 5 bases, with 11 bases between.

This chain connects TRBV7-2 to TRBJ2-1; TRBD2 aligns across 11 bases. Trimming took 1 base from V and 5 from J; bases not matched to a gene: 10. Germline CDR1 is SGHTA and CDR2 is FQGNSA. There are 18 residues in the CDR3. The CDR3 protein is CASSLGPFGTSGHNEQFF. In nucleotides, the CDR3 is TGTGCCAGCAGCTTAGGTCCTTTCGGGACTAGCGGCCACAATGAGCAGTTCTTC.

The DNA of the CDR3 is TGTGCCAGCAGTTTGAAGGGGGCAACTAATGAAAAACTGTTTTTT. As protein: CASSLKGATNEKLFF. The rearrangement uses TRBV28 and TRBJ1-4; a possible D gene is TRBD1 (6 bases). CDR3 length: 15 residues. Looked up from germline, CDR1 is MDHEN and CDR2 is SYDVKM. V was pared by 3 bases and J by 0 bases, with 8 bases between.

J is TRBJ1-6 and V is TRBV2; the D is unclear. CDR1 and CDR2 (germline): SNHLY, FYNNEI. Trimming cost V 1 base and J 0 bases, with 4 bases left between them. The CDR3 is 15 residues long. CDR3 sequence reads: CASSEDSSYNSPLHF. CDR3 nucleotides: TGTGCCAGCAGTGAAGACAGCTCCTATAATTCACCCCTCCACTTT.

This clone was seen only once. V usage is TRBV11-2 and J usage is TRBJ1-3, with D possibly matching TRBD1 (6 bases). Germline loops: CDR1 SGHAT, CDR2 FQNNGV. With 5 bases removed from V and 2 bases from J, the gap between germline ends came to 22 bases. CDR3 length: 18 amino acids. The CDR3: CASSPRSGTSSPGNTIYF. The CDR3 nucleotides read TGTGCCAGCAGCCCACGATCAGGGACAAGCAGCCCTGGAAACACCATATATTTT.

This chain uses TRBV7-2 with TRBJ2-7, with a weak D call TRBD1 (6 bases). V shed 5 bases and J shed 0 bases, with 17 bases lying between them. Germline V CDR1 and CDR2: SGHTA, FQGNSA. The CDR3 covers 16 residues. CDR3 bases: TGTGCCAGCAGCCCTGGGGGCTTCCAGATCTCCTACGAGCAGTACTTC. Residues: CASSPGGFQISYEQYF. Supplemented by reference TRBV7-2 and TRBJ2-7, the full variable domain reads GAGVSQSPSNKVTEKGKDVELRCDPISGHTALYWYRQSLGQGLEFLIYFQGNSAPDKSGLPSDRFSAERTGGSVSTLTIQRTQQEDSAVYLCASSPGGFQISYEQYFGPGTRLTVT.

V and J are TRBV7-9 and TRBJ2-5; D not certain. Trimming removed 3 bases from V and 1 base from J, with 9 bases in between. This CDR3 contains 14 residues. Germline CDR1 reads SEHNR; CDR2 reads FQNEAQ (reference sequence). CDR3 in DNA: TGTGCCAGCAGCTTGACTGAGCTCCAAGAGACCCAGTACTTC. This gives the protein CASSLTELQETQYF.

This rearrangement joins TRBV15 to TRBJ1-4; D unresolved. The CDR3 covers 16 residues. Per germline, CDR1 LNHNV and CDR2 YYDKDF (reference sequence). V lost 5 bases, J lost 8 bases, and 21 bases lay in between. This chain's CDR3 is CATSGSLRTAGEKLFF. CDR3 nucleotides: TGTGCCACCAGCGGTTCCCTCAGGACGGCGGGCGAAAAACTGTTTTTT. The full variable domain, in which reference TRBV15 and TRBJ1-4 provide the parts outside the CDR3, is DAMVIQNPRYQVTQFGKPVTLSCSQTLNHNVMYWYQQKSSQAPKLLFHYYDKDFNNEADTPDNFQSRRPNTSFCFLDIRSPGLGDTAMYLCATSGSLRTAGEKLFFGSGTQLSVL.

The chain uses TRBV28 and TRBJ1-6; 8 bases fit TRBD1. V trimming: 6 bases; J trimming: 10 bases; junction bases outside the gene matches: 11. The V gene's germline CDR1 is MDHEN and CDR2 SYDVKM. The CDR3 runs 15 residues. The CDR3 loop is CASSPGGNLKSPLHF. In nucleotides, the CDR3 is TGTGCCAGCAGCCCAGGGGGCAATCTAAAATCACCCCTCCACTTT.

The chain recombines TRBV9 with TRBJ1-6; TRBD1 agrees at 7 bases. Germline assignment: CDR1 SGDLS and CDR2 YYNGEE. Trimming took 3 bases from V and 6 from J; bases not matched to a gene: 6. This CDR3 comprises 15 residues. The CDR3 DNA follows: TGTGCCAGCAGCGAGCGACAGGGACCTAATTCACCCCTCCACTTT. Residues: CASSERQGPNSPLHF.

The chain has TRBV19 and TRBJ1-2, with 7 bases lining up with TRBD1. The germline V gene encodes CDR1 LNHDA and CDR2 SQIVND (reference sequence). The CDR3 runs to 14 residues. V shed 5 bases, J shed 8 bases, and the junction held 11 bases outside the gene matches. The CDR3 here is CASSLTSTGKGYTF. As DNA, the CDR3 is TGTGCCAGTAGTTTAACATCGACAGGGAAAGGCTACACCTTC.

The chain couples TRBV28 to TRBJ1-3; 9 nucleotides align to TRBD1. Looked up from germline, CDR1 is MDHEN and CDR2 is SYDVKM. CDR3 length: 14 amino acids. V lost 5 bases and J lost 6; bases outside the gene matches: 5. CDR3 region: CASSPGDRENTIYF. DNA of the CDR3: TGTGCCAGCAGTCCCGGGGACAGGGAAAACACCATATATTTT.

Comments on this clone: One end of the junction varies from germline; a read error may be responsible. J is TRBJ2-2 and V is TRBV24-1; D is perhaps TRBD2 (6 bases). CDR1 KGHDR and CDR2 SFDVKD come from the germline V gene. This CDR3 comprises 15 residues. CDR3 in DNA: TGTACCACCAGTGATGCGGGGAGGTACACCGGGGAGCTGTTTTTT. The encoded protein is CTTSDAGRYTGELFF.

Only one count was recorded for this clone. The rearrangement joins TRBV7-9 to TRBJ2-1, with 7 nucleotides matching TRBD1. Germline-derived CDR1 and CDR2 are SEHNR and FQNEAQ (reference sequence). Trimming took 6 bases from V and 4 from J; bases not matched to a gene: 3. There are 13 residues in the CDR3. CDR3 nucleotide sequence: TGTGCCAGCAGGACAGGGACGTACAATGAGCAGTTCTTC. This encodes CASRTGTYNEQFF.

The CDR3 region has the DNA TGTGCCAGCAGCCGAGATCCAGGGGCGACCAATGAAAAACTGTTTTTT. The encoded protein is CASSRDPGATNEKLFF. The V gene is TRBV3-1 (or the pseudogene TRBV3-2), the J gene TRBJ1-4; possibly TRBD1 for D (6 bases). V gave up 4 bases and J gave up 5 bases, with 17 bases separating them. Germline V lookup: CDR1 LGHDT, CDR2 YNNKEL (reference sequence). The CDR3 totals 16 residues.

This chain joins TRBV5-1 and TRBJ2-1; a weak D match, TRBD2 (6 bases). Germline V gives CDR1 SGHRS, CDR2 YFSETQ. The CDR3 covers 15 residues. V was trimmed by 0 bases and J by 5 bases, leaving 12 bases between them. CDR3 nucleotides: TGCGCCAGCAGCTTGGCCGGGAGCCCGGACAATGAGCAGTTCTTC. As protein: CASSLAGSPDNEQFF.

V usage is TRBV6-5 and J usage is TRBJ2-7; TRBD1 agrees at 8 bases. V lost 6 bases and J lost 3; bases outside the gene matches: 10. Germline V gene lookup returns CDR1 MNHEY and CDR2 SVGAGI. The CDR3 has 15 amino acids. The CDR3 nucleotides are TGTGCCAGCAGACCAGGGGGCGGGCGTTACTACGAGCAGTACTTC. It encodes CASRPGGGRYYEQYF.